A selection of T cell receptor beta chains follows, all from one sample in a study of T cell changes during pregnancy in multiple sclerosis. Assay: immunoSEQ multiplex PCR; the TCRdb copy retains only in-frame clones and omits some. The data show more than 25,000 clones, about 92% seen once. The source material was CD4+ T cells from peripheral blood mononuclear cells, sampled in the first trimester of pregnancy. The source of these receptors is a female donor with multiple sclerosis, enrolled in a pregnancy study. The CDR3 runs from the conserved cysteine through the conserved F or W. Fields, in order: clone size, D gene, V gene, J gene, CDR3 protein, CDR3 DNA. D genes are given only for firm matches. Size is omitted from some rows. Given values are once, few, many or a class for expanded clones.

NA	TRBD2	TRBV5-6	TRBJ2-3	CASSITGGFDPDTQYF	TGTGCCAGCAGCATAACCGGGGGGTTCGACCCAGATACGCAGTATTTT
NA	NA	TRBV5-1	TRBJ2-7	CASSLGPGNKREQYF	TGCGCCAGCAGCTTGGGCCCAGGGAACAAACGTGAGCAGTACTTC
NA	NA	TRBV18	TRBJ1-1	CASSPNWGRTEAFF	TGTGCCAGCTCTCCGAATTGGGGGCGTACTGAAGCTTTCTTT
NA	NA	TRBV28	TRBJ1-1	CASSSIPAWEEDTEAFF	TGTGCCAGCAGTTCTATACCAGCGTGGGAGGAGGACACTGAAGCTTTCTTT
NA	TRBD1	TRBV6-5	TRBJ1-2	CASIRSGGIDYTF	TGTGCCAGCATTCGATCAGGGGGAATCGACTACACCTTC
once	TRBD2	TRBV4-1	TRBJ2-2	CASSRPRDYIRGELFF	TGCGCCAGCAGCCGGCCCCGGGACTATATAAGAGGGGAGCTGTTTTTT
NA	TRBD1	TRBV28	TRBJ1-2	CASRYPGQGTYTF	TGTGCCAGCAGATACCCGGGACAGGGGACCTACACCTTC
NA	TRBD1	TRBV7-7	TRBJ2-7	CASSLDPRDREPYEQYF	TGTGCTAGCAGCTTAGACCCCCGGGACAGGGAGCCCTACGAGCAGTACTTC
NA	NA	TRBV5-1	TRBJ2-3	CASSLGGQSADTQYF	TGCGCCAGCAGCTTGGGGGGCCAGAGCGCAGATACGCAGTATTTT
NA	TRBD2	TRBV7-3	TRBJ2-6	CASSLKVAGSGARSGANVLTF	TGTGCCAGCAGCTTAAAGGTTGCGGGTAGCGGGGCCCGCTCTGGGGCCAACGTCCTGACTTTC
NA	TRBD2	TRBV4-2	TRBJ2-1	CASSQDRTSHEQFF	TGTGCCAGCAGCCAAGATCGGACTAGCCATGAGCAGTTCTTC
NA	NA	TRBV18	TRBJ2-2	CASSPRQDTGELFF	TGTGCCAGCTCACCACGACAGGACACCGGGGAGCTGTTTTTT
NA	NA	TRBV7-9	TRBJ1-4	CASSPMGHYNEKLFF	TGTGCCAGCAGCCCCATGGGGCACTATAATGAAAAACTGTTTTTT
NA	NA	TRBV27	TRBJ1-4	CASSLRGANNEKLFF	TGTGCCAGCAGTTTACGGGGGGCGAATAATGAAAAACTGTTTTTT
NA	NA	TRBV4-1	TRBJ1-4	CASSQEGHPNEKLFF	TGCGCCAGCAGCCAAGAGGGACATCCTAATGAAAAACTGTTTTTT
NA	TRBD1	TRBV7-6	TRBJ2-1	CASSLVPGQYNEQFF	TGTGCCAGCAGCTTAGTCCCGGGACAGTACAATGAGCAGTTCTTC
few	TRBD2	TRBV10-1	TRBJ2-7	CASGGVSPRSLYEQYF	TGCGCCAGCGGGGGGGTGTCCCCTCGGAGTCTCTACGAGCAGTACTTC
NA	NA	TRBV15	TRBJ2-3	CATSRPGPGDTQYF	TGTGCCACCAGCCGACCGGGCCCGGGGGATACGCAGTATTTT
NA	NA	TRBV12-5	TRBJ2-2	CASGLGRLTGELFF	TGTGCTAGTGGTTTGGGGAGGCTCACCGGGGAGCTGTTTTTT
NA	NA	TRBV2	TRBJ2-7	CASSDSGVDYEQYF	TGTGCCAGCAGTGATTCAGGGGTGGACTACGAGCAGTACTTC
NA	NA	TRBV7-2	TRBJ2-3	CASSSTSLYTDTQYF	TGTGCCAGCAGCTCAACTAGCCTCTACACAGATACGCAGTATTTT
NA	NA	TRBV5-6	TRBJ1-1	CASSAGTSLSSAFF	TGTGCCAGCAGCGCGGGGACTTCGCTGAGTTCGGCTTTCTTT
NA	NA	TRBV9	TRBJ1-3	CASSRTGPSGEGNTIYF	TGTGCCAGCAGCCGGACCGGCCCTTCTGGGGAGGGAAACACCATATATTTT
once	NA	TRBV5-1	TRBJ1-4	CASSLMGADEKLFF	TGCGCCAGCAGCTTAATGGGGGCCGATGAAAAACTGTTTTTT
NA	NA	TRBV2	TRBJ1-5	CASSEMTGSQPQHF	TGTGCCAGCAGTGAAATGACGGGAAGTCAGCCCCAGCATTTT
NA	TRBD2	TRBV2	TRBJ2-2	CASSEAREGLFF	TGTGCCAGCAGTGAAGCGAGGGAGGGGCTGTTTTTT
NA	NA	TRBV20-1	TRBJ1-1	CSARLTEAFF	TGCAGTGCTCGTCTAACTGAAGCTTTCTTT